In this sample, the clone carrying this T cell receptor beta chain turned up many times. Looked up from germline, CDR1 is LGHDT and CDR2 is YNNKEL (reference sequence). V lost 3 bases, J lost 3 bases, and 10 bases lay in between. This CDR3 is built from 14 residues. The sample comes from a study of neurological immune-mediated disorders. TCRdb passed the 5' RACE reads through MiXCR, listing each CDR3 protein once. The sample consists of more than 70,000 distinct CDR3 sequences, approximately 17% of them appearing once. The clonotype comes from a woman aged 40 to 49 in good health. Sequenced material: PBMCs. V and J are TRBV3-1 and TRBJ2-3; weak D call: TRBD2 (6 bases). The CDR3 spells CASSQAGWTDTQYF. The CDR3 DNA reads TGTGCCAGCAGCCAGGCGGGGTGGACAGATACGCAGTATTTT.